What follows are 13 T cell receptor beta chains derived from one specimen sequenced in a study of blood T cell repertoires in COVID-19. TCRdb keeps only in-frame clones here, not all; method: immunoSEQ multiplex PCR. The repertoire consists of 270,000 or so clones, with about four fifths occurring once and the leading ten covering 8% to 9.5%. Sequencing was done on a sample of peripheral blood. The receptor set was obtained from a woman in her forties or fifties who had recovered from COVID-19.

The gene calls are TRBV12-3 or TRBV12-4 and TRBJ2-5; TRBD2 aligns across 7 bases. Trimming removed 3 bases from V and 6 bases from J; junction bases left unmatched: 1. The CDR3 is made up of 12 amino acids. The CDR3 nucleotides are TGTGCCAGCAGTTTGGGGGGGAAGACCCAGTACTTC. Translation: CASSLGGKTQYF.

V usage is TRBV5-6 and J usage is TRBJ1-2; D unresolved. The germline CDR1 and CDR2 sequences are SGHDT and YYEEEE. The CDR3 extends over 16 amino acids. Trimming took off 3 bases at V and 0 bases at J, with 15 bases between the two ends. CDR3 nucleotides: TGTGCCAGCAGCTCCGCCCCCCAGTCCCCTAACTATGGCTACACCTTC. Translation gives CASSSAPQSPNYGYTF.

The CDR3 loop reads CASSYGLGLAGGKAETQYF. The DNA for the CDR3 is TGTGCCAGCAGTTACGGGTTGGGACTAGCGGGGGGGAAGGCGGAGACCCAGTACTTC. The chain is built from TRBV6-2 or TRBV6-3 and TRBJ2-5; TRBD2 agrees at 16 bases. Germline V gene sequence: CDR1 MNHEY, CDR2 SVGEGT. Germline trimming cut 2 bases from V and 5 bases from J; bases unmatched to any gene: 11. This CDR3 has 19 residues.

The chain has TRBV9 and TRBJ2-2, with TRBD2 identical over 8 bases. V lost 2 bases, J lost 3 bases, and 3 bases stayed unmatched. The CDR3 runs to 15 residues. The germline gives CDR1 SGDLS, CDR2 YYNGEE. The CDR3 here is CASSVAGGHTGELFF. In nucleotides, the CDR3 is TGTGCCAGCAGCGTGGCGGGAGGTCACACCGGGGAGCTGTTTTTT. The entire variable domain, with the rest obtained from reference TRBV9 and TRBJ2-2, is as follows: DSGVTQTPKHLITATGQRVTLRCSPRSGDLSVYWYQQSLDQGLQFLIQYYNGEERAKGNILERFSAQQFPDLHSELNLSSLELGDSALYFCASSVAGGHTGELFFGEGSRLTVL.

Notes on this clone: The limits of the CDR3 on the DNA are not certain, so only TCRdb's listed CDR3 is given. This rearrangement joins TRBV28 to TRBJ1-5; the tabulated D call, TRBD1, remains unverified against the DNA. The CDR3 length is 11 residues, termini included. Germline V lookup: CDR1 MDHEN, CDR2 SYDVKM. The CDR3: CASKQDLRQHF.

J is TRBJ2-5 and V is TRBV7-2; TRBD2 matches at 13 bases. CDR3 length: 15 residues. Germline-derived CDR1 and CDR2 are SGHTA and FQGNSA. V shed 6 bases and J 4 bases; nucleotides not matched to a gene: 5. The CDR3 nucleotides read TGTGCCAGCAGAATGGGACTAGCGGGGTCAGAGACCCAGTACTTC. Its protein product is CASRMGLAGSETQYF.

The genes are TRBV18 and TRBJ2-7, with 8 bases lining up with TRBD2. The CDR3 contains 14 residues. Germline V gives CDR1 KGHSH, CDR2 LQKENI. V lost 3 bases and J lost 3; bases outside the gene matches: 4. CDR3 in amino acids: CASSPGTRVYEQYF. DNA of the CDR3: TGTGCCAGCTCACCCGGGACTAGGGTCTACGAGCAGTACTTC.

The CDR3 loop reads CASRDSSSYNEQFF. CDR3 in DNA: TGTGCCAGCAGGGACTCGAGCTCCTACAATGAGCAGTTCTTC. The V call is TRBV28, the J call TRBJ2-1; maybe TRBD2 (5 bases). The CDR3 length is 14 residues. V gave up 6 bases and J gave up 0 bases, with 9 bases separating them. Germline lookup yields CDR1 MDHEN and CDR2 SYDVKM.

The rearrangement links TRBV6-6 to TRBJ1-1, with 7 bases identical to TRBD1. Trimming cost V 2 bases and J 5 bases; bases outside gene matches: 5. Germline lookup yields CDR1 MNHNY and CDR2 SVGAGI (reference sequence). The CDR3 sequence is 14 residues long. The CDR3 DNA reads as TGTGCCAGCAGTTACGAACAGGGGAGGACTGAAGCTTTCTTT. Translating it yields CASSYEQGRTEAFF.

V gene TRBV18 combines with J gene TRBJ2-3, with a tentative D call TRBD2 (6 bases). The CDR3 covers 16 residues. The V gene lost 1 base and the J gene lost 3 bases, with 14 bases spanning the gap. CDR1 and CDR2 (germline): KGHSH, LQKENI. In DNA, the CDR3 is TGTGCCAGCTCACCACGGGAGGTGATCCTAACAGATACGCAGTATTTT. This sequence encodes CASSPREVILTDTQYF.

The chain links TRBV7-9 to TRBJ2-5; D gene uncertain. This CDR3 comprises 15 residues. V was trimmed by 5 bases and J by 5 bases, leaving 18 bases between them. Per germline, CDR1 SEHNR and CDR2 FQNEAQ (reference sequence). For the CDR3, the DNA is TGTGCCAGCAGCGTAGGCCCGGAGATCCGGGAGACCCAGTACTTC. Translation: CASSVGPEIRETQYF. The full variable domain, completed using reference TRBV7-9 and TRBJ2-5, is DTGVSQNPRHKITKRGQNVTFRCDPISEHNRLYWYRQTLGQGPEFLTYFQNEAQLEKSRLLSDRFSAERPKGSFSTLEIQRTEQGDSAMYLCASSVGPEIRETQYFGPGTRLLVL.

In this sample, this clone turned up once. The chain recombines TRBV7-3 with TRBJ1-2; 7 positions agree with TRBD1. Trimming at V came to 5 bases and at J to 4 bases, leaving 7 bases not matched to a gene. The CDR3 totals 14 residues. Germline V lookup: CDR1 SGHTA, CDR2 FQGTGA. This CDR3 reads CASSPGGLSYGYTF. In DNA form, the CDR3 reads TGTGCCAGCAGCCCAGGGGGACTCAGCTATGGCTACACCTTC.

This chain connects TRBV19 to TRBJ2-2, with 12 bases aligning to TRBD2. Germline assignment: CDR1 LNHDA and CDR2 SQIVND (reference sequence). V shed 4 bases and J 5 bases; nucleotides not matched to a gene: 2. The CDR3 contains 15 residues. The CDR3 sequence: CASSKGLAGTGELFF. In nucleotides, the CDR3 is TGTGCCAGTAGTAAAGGACTAGCGGGGACCGGGGAGCTGTTTTTT.